Here is one T cell receptor (beta chain) with its context. This entry belongs to a study of T cells in Graves' hyperthyroidism and ophthalmopathy. The CDR3 is 15 amino acids. The germline gives CDR1 DFQATT, CDR2 SNEGSKA (reference sequence). Trimming pared 5 bases from V and 0 bases from J, leaving 14 bases between. The source material, RNA transcripts, was used to amplify TCR beta CDR3 regions. An initial round of RT-PCR targeting the TCR CDR3 relied on the HTBI primer set. TCRdb called the multiplex PCR reads again in MiXCR, with one record for every CDR3 protein. There are around 360,000 distinct CDR3 sequences in the sample; approximately 16% occur only once, and roughly 19% lies in the top ten.

J is TRBJ1-3 and V is TRBV20-1; D remains ambiguous. This receptor was identified in a woman aged 60-75 years with Graves' ophthalmopathy. The source material was blood. The CDR3 is CSAQTDASSGNTIYF. DNA of the CDR3: TGCAGTGCTCAAACAGACGCTTCCTCTGGAAACACCATATATTTT.